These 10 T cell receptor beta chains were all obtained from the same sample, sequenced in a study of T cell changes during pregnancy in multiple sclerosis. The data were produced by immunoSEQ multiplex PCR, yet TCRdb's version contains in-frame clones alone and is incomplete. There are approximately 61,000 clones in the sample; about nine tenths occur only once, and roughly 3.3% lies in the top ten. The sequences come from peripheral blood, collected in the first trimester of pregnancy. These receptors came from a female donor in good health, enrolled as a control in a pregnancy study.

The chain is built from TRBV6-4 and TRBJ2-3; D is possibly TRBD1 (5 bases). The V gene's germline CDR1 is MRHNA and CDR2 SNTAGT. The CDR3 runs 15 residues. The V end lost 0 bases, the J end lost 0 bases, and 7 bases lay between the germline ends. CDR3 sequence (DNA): TGTGCCAGCAGTGACTCTCCAGGGAGCACAGATACGCAGTATTTT. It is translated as CASSDSPGSTDTQYF.

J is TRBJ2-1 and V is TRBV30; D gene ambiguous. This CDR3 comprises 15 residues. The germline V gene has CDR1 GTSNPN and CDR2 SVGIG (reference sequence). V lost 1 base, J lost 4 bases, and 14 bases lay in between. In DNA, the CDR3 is TGTGCCTGGAGTGGGCGGAGTGTTCTGTACAATGAGCAGTTCTTC. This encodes CAWSGRSVLYNEQFF.

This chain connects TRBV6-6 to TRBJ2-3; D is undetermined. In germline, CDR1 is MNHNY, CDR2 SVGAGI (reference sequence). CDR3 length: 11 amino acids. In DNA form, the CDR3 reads TGTGCTGTAGGAGCTTCAGATACGCAGTATTTT. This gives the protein CAVGASDTQYF.

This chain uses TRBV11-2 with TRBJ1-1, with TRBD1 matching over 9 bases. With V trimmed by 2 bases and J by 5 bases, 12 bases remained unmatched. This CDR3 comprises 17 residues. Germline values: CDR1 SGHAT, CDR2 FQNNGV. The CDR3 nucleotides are TGTGCCAGCAGCTTATCGGGGACAGGGAACTCCGGGACTGAAGCTTTCTTT. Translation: CASSLSGTGNSGTEAFF.

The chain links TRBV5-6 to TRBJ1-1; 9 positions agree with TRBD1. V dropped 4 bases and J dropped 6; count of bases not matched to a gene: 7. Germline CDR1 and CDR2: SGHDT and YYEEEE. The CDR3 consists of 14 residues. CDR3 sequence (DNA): TGTGCCAGCAGCCTCCGGGACAGGGTTCCTGAAGCTTTCTTT. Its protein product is CASSLRDRVPEAFF.

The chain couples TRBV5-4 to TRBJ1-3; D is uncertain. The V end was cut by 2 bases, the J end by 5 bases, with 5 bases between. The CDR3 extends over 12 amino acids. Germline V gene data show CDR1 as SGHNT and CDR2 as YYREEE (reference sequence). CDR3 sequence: CASSFYRNTIYF. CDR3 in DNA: TGTGCCAGCAGCTTTTATAGAAACACCATATATTTT.

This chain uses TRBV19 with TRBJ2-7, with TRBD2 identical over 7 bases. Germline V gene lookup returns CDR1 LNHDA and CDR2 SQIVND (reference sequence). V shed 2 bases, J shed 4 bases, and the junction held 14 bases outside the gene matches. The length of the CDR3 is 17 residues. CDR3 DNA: TGTGCCAGTAGTATACGCGGGAGCCTTACGGGTACATACGAGCAGTACTTC. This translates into CASSIRGSLTGTYEQYF.

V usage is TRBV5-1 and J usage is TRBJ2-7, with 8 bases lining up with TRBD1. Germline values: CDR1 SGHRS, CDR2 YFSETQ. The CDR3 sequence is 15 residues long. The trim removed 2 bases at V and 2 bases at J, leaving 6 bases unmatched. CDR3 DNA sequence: TGCGCCAGCAGCTTAGGACAGGGAGTGACCTACGAGCAGTACTTC. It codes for CASSLGQGVTYEQYF.

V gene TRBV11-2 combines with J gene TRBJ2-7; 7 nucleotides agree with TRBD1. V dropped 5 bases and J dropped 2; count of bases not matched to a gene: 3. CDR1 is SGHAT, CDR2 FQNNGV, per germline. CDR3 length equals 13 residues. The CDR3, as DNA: TGTGCCAGCAGCCGGGACAGAGCCTACGAGCAGTACTTC. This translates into CASSRDRAYEQYF.

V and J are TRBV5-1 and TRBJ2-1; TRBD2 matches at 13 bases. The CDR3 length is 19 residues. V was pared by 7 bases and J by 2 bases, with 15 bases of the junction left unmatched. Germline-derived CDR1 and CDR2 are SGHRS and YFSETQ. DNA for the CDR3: TGCGCCAGCCTCGGCGGGACTAGCGGGACCTTAGGGGCCTACAATGAGCAGTTCTTC. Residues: CASLGGTSGTLGAYNEQFF.